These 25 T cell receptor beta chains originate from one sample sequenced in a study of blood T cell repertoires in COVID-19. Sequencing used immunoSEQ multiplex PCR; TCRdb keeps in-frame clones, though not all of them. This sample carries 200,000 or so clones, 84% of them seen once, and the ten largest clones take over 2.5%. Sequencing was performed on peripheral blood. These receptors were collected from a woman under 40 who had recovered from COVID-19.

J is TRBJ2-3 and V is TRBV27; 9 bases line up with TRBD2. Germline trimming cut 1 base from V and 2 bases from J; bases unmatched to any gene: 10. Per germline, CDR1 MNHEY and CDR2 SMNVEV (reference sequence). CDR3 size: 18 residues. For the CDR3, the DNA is TGTGCCAGCAGTTTATACTCCCTAGCGGGGCAAGACACAGATACGCAGTATTTT. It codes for CASSLYSLAGQDTDTQYF.

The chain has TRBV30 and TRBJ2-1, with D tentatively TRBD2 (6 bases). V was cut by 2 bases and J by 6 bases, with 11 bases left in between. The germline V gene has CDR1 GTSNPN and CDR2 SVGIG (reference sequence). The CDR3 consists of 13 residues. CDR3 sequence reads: CAWSPLLANEQFF. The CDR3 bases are TGTGCCTGGAGTCCCTTACTAGCCAATGAGCAGTTCTTC.

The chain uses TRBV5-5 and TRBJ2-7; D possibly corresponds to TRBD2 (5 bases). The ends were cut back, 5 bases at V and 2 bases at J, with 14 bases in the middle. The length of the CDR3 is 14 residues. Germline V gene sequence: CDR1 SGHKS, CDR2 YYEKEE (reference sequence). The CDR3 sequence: CASSPRSGPYEQYF. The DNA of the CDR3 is TGTGCCAGCAGTCCCCGGAGCGGTCCCTACGAGCAGTACTTC.

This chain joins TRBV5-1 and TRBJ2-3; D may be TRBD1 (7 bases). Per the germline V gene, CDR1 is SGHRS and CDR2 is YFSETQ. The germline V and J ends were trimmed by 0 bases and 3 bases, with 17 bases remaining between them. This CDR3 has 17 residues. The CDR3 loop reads CASSLARTGEVTDTQYF. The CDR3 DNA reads TGCGCCAGCAGCTTGGCCAGAACAGGGGAGGTTACAGATACGCAGTATTTT.

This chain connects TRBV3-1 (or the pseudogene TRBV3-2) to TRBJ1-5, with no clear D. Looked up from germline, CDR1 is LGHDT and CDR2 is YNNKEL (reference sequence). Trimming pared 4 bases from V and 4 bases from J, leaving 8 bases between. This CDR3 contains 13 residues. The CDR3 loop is CASSPVLNQPQHF. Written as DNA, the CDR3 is TGTGCCAGCAGCCCGGTCCTTAATCAGCCCCAGCATTTT.

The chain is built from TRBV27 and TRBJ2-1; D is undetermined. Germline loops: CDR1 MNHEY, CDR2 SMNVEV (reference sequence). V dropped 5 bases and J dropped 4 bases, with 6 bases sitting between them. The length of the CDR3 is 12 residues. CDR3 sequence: CASSMSYNEQFF. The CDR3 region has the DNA TGTGCCAGCAGTATGTCTTACAATGAGCAGTTCTTC.

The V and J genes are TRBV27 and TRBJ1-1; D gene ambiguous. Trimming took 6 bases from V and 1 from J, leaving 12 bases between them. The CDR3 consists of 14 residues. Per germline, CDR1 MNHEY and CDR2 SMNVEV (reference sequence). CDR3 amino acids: CASRTYSGNTEAFF. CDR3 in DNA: TGTGCCAGCAGAACTTACAGCGGGAACACTGAAGCTTTCTTT.

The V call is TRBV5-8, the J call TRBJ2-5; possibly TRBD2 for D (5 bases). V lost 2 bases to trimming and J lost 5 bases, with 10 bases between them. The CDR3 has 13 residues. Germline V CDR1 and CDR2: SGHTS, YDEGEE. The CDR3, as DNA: TGTGCCAGCAGCTTTGGCGGGCGGGAGACCCAGTACTTC. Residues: CASSFGGRETQYF.

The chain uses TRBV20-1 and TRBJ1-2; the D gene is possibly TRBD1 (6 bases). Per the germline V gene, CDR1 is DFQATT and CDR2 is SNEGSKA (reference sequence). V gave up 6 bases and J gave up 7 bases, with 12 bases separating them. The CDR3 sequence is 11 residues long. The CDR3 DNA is TGCAGTGCGCCAGGGGCCCTTGGCTACACCTTC. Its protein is CSAPGALGYTF.

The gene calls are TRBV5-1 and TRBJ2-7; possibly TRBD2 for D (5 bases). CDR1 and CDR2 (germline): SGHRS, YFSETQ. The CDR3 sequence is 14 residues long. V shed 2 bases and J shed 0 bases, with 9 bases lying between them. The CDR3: CASSFPGSSYEQYF. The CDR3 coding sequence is TGCGCCAGCAGCTTTCCGGGGAGCTCCTACGAGCAGTACTTC.

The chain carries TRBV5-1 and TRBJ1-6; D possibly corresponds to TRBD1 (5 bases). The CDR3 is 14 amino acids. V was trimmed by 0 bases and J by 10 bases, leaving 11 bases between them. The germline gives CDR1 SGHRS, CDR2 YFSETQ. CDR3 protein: CASSLGQGVSPLHF. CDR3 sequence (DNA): TGCGCCAGCAGCTTGGGGCAGGGTGTATCACCCCTCCACTTT.

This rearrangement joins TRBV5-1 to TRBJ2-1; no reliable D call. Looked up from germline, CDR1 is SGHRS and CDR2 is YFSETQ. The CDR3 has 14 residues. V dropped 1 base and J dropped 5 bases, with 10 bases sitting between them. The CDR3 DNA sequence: TGCGCCAGCAGCTTGATTCCAGGCAACAATGAGCAGTTCTTC. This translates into CASSLIPGNNEQFF. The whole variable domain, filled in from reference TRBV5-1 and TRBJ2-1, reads KAGVTQTPRYLIKTRGQQVTLSCSPISGHRSVSWYQQTPGQGLQFLFEYFSETQRNKGNFPGRFSGRQFSNSRSEMNVSTLELGDSALYLCASSLIPGNNEQFFGPGTRLTVL.

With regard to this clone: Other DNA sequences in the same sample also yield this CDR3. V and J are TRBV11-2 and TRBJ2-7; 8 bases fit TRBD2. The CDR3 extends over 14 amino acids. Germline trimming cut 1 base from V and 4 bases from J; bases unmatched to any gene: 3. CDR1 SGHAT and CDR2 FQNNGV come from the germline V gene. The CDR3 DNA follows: TGTGCCAGCAGCTTAGGTTCTAGCGGGTACGAGCAGTACTTC. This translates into CASSLGSSGYEQYF.

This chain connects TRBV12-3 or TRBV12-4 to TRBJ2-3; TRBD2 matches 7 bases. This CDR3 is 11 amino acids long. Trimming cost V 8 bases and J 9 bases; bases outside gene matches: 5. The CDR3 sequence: CASSSGGTQYF. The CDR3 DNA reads TGTGCCAGCTCCTCCGGGGGGACGCAGTATTTT.

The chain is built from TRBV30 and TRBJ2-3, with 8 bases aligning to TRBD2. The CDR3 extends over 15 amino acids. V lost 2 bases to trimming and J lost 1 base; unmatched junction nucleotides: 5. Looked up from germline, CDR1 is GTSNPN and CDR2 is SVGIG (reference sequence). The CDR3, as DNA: TGTGCCTGGAGTCGGGCGGGAGGAGGCACAGATACGCAGTATTTT. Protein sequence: CAWSRAGGGTDTQYF.

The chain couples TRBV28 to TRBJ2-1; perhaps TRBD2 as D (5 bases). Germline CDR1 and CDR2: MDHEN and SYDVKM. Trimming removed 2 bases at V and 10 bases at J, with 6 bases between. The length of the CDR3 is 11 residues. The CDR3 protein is CASSLGLEQFF. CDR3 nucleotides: TGTGCCAGCAGTTTAGGACTCGAGCAGTTCTTC.

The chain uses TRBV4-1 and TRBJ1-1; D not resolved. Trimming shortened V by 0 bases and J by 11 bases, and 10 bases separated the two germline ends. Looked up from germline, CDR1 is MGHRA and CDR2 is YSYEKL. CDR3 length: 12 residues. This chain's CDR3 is CASSQEGTWAFF. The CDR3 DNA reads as TGCGCCAGCAGCCAAGAGGGCACCTGGGCTTTCTTT.

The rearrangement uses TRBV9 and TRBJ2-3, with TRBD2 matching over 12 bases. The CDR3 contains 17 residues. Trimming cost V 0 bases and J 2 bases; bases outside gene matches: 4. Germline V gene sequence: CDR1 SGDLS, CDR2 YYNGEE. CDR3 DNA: TGTGCCAGCAGCGTAGAGGCTAGCGGGAGGGTCACAGATACGCAGTATTTT. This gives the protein CASSVEASGRVTDTQYF.

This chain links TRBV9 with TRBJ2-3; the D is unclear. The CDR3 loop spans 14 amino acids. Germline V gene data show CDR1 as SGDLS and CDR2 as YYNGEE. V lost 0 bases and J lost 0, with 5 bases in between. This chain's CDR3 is CASSVAGSTDTQYF. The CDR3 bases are TGTGCCAGCAGCGTAGCCGGGAGCACAGATACGCAGTATTTT.

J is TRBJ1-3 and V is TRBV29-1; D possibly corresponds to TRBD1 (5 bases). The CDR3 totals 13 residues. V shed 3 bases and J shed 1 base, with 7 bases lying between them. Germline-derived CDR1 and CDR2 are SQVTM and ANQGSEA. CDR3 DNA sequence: TGCAGCGTTGACGCAGGGTCTGGAAACACCATATATTTT. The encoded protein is CSVDAGSGNTIYF.

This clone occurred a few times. The CDR3 loop is CASSSSWETQYF. DNA for the CDR3: TGTGCCAGCAGCTCGAGTTGGGAGACCCAGTACTTC. The chain is built from TRBV7-9 and TRBJ2-5, with D uncertain. Germline CDR1 reads SEHNR; CDR2 reads FQNEAQ (reference sequence). This CDR3 contains 12 residues. Trimming took 4 bases from V and 5 from J, leaving 8 bases between them.

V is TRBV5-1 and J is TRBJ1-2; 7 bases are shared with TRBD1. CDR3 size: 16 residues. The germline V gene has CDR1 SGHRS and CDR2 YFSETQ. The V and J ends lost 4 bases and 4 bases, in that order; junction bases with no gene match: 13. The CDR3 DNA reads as TGCGCCAGCAGCATAAGGACGGGACAGCTGGGCTATGGCTACACCTTC. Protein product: CASSIRTGQLGYGYTF.

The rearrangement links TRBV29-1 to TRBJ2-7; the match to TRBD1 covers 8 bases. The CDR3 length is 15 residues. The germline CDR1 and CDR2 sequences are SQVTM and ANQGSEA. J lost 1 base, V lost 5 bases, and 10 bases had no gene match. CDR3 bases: TGCAGCGTTAGATTCCGGGACAGGACTTCCTACGAGCAGTACTTC. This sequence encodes CSVRFRDRTSYEQYF.

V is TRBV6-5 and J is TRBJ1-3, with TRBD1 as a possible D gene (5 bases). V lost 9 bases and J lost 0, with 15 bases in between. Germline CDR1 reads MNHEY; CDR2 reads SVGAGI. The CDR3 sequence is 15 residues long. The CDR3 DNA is TGTGCCAGTCAAAGGGGCTCGAGCTCTGGAAACACCATATATTTT. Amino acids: CASQRGSSSGNTIYF.

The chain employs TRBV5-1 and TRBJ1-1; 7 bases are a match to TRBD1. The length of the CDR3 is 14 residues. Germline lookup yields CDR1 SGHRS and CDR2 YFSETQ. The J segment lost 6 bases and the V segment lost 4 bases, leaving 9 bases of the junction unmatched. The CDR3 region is CASSVGQTSAEAFF. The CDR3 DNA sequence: TGCGCCAGCAGCGTGGGACAGACCTCCGCTGAAGCTTTCTTT.